This T cell receptor beta chain stems from a study of cytomegalovirus exposure and HLA in healthy donors. General study points: Most TCR beta V segments were productive about 87% or about 30% of the time in an earlier analysis.

The PCR employed 60 Vbeta primers together with 13 Jbeta primers. Method: immunoSEQ multiplex PCR; TCRdb's copy keeps in-frame clones and lacks some. This repertoire shows about 160,000 clones, more than 80% found once; its top ten account for over 10%. Comment on this clone: Its antigen remains unknown.

This CDR3 comprises 13 residues. The germline V and J ends were trimmed by 2 bases and 1 base, with 5 bases remaining between them. Looked up from germline, CDR1 is MNHEY and CDR2 is SVGAGI. The TCR comes from a woman in her forties or fifties in good health and CMV-seronegative. The chain couples TRBV6-5 to TRBJ1-2, with D hard to call. Sequenced input: PBMCs. CDR3 coding DNA: TGTGCCAGCAGTTACGGGCATAACTATGGCTACACCTTC. It codes for CASSYGHNYGYTF.